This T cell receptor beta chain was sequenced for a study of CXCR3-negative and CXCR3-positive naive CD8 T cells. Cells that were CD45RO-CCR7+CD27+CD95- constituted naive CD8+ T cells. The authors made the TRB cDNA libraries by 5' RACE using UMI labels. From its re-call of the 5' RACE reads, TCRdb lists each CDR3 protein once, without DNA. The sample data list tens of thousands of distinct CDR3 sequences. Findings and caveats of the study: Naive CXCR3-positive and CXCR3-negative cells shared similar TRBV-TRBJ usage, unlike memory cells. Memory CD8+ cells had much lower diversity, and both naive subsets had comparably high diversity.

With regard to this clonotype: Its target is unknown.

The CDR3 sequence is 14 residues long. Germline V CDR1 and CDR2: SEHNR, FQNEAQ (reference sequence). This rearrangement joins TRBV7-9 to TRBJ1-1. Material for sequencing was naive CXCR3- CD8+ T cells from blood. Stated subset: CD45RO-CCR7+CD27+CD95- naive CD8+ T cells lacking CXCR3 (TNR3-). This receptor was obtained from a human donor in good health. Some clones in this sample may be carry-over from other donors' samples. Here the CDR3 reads CASSFEGGLDSAFF.